Following are 4 T cell receptor beta chains from one sample sequenced in a study of CD8 T cells in ankylosing spondylitis. The antigens these receptors bind are not known. Study observations and caveats: Blood from ankylosing spondylitis patients appeared to carry a characteristic roughly 8-variant TCR beta motif.

One entry per CDR3 protein results from TCRdb running MiXCR on the 5' RACE reads. The table includes tens of thousands of distinct CDR3 sequences, roughly 8.5% detected once. Sequences were obtained from blood, either unsorted or a sorted T cell fraction (not recorded which). These receptors originate from a male donor with ankylosing spondylitis.

This clonotype was seen repeatedly, ten times or more. CDR3 residues: CASSPGGAGYSYNEQFF. The CDR3 DNA is TGTGCCAGCAGCCCGGGTGGAGCGGGGTACTCCTACAATGAGCAGTTCTTC. The V call is TRBV27, the J call TRBJ2-1; 7 bases match TRBD2. Losses at the gene ends were 6 bases for V and 0 bases for J; bases not matched to a gene: 11. The germline gives CDR1 MNHEY, CDR2 SMNVEV (reference sequence). The CDR3 is 17 residues long.

The CDR3 nucleotides are TGTGCCAGCAGCTGGGACAGGCTACCCCAGTACTTC. This sequence encodes CASSWDRLPQYF. This chain uses TRBV5-6 with TRBJ2-4; TRBD1 matches at 8 bases. The CDR3 length is 12 residues. Germline V gene data show CDR1 as SGHDT and CDR2 as YYEEEE. V trimming: 3 bases; J trimming: 13 bases; junction bases outside the gene matches: 6. The whole variable domain, remainder taken from reference TRBV5-6 and TRBJ2-4, is DAGVTQSPTHLIKTRGQQVTLRCSPKSGHDTVSWYQQALGQGPQFIFQYYEEEERQRGNFPDRFSGHQFPNYSSELNVNALLLGDSALYLCASSWDRLPQYFGAGTRLSVL.

The rearrangement links TRBV11-2 to TRBJ2-3; D might be TRBD1 (5 bases). The V end lost 1 base, the J end lost 4 bases, and 15 bases lay between the germline ends. The CDR3 contains 16 residues. From germline, CDR1 is SGHAT and CDR2 FQNNGV. Here the CDR3 DNA reads TGTGCCAGCAGCTTAGCCCTCCAAGGGGCTTCAGATACGCAGTATTTT. This sequence encodes CASSLALQGASDTQYF. Full variable domain (rest looked up from reference TRBV11-2 and TRBJ2-3): EAGVAQSPRYKIIEKRQSVAFWCNPISGHATLYWYQQILGQGPKLLIQFQNNGVVDDSQLPKDRFSAERLKGVDSTLKIQPAKLEDSAVYLCASSLALQGASDTQYFGPGTRLTVL.

The CDR3 loop is CASSSDRPVSEAFF. The CDR3 DNA is TGTGCCAGCAGCAGCGATAGGCCGGTCTCTGAAGCTTTCTTT. The chain couples TRBV7-6 to TRBJ1-1; no definite D call. Trimming removed 5 bases at V and 6 bases at J, with 16 bases between. There are 14 residues in the CDR3. The germline gives CDR1 SGHVS, CDR2 FNYEAQ.